This T cell receptor (beta chain) emerged from a study of long-term antiretroviral therapy in people with HIV. Per germline, CDR1 GTSNPN and CDR2 SVGIG (reference sequence). Trimming removed 3 bases at V and 0 bases at J, with 9 bases between. This CDR3 contains 14 residues. Version v3.0 of the immunoSEQ assay ran at survey level. Profiling relied on immunoSEQ multiplex PCR, and the TCRdb table lists in-frame clones only, not all of them. This repertoire shows about 25,000 clones, around four fifths found once; its top ten account for about 11%. The sequence came from a woman aged 40 to 49 with HIV. The chain recombines TRBV30 with TRBJ2-4; D is ambiguous. Sample: unsorted PBMCs, taken 1.1 years before starting antiretroviral therapy. The CDR3 reads CAWSLNLAKNIQYF. The DNA of the CDR3 is TGTGCCTGGAGCCTAAACCTAGCCAAAAACATTCAGTACTTC.